This T cell receptor (beta chain) was recorded in a study of T cells expressing NK-cell markers. Study information: Serological testing identified seven of the eight sequenced donors as HCMV-seropositive and one as seronegative.

Overall study findings and caveats: Dominant NKG2C+ clonotype frequencies of about 1.0-8% of CD8+ T cells were measured in about 6 donors.

On this clonotype itself: Its cognate antigen is unknown.

TCRdb reprocessed the 5' RACE reads, keeping one entry per CDR3 protein, no DNA. Its table records about 460,000 distinct CDR3 sequences. The CDR3 runs 17 residues. Germline lookup yields CDR1 SGHRS and CDR2 YFSETQ. The rearrangement uses TRBV5-1 and TRBJ1-1; with no DNA, the TCRdb D assignment of TRBD1 cannot be verified. Sequences were obtained from blood T cells: a sorted CD56 or NKG2C T cell subset, CD4+ or CD8+ T cells, or bulk PBMC T cells (not recorded which). The clonotype comes from a woman in her 50s in good health. The CDR3 here is CASSTDGQPPGGTEAFF.